This T cell receptor beta chain derives from a study of blood T cell repertoires in COVID-19 (dated by TCRdb to the early 2020s). Study-wide context: Samples covering the acute and convalescent phases of COVID-19 were provided by collaborators in the United States, Italy and Spain. Deeply sampled blood TCRbeta repertoires from subjects exposed to, actively infected with, or recovered from COVID-19 were included in the dataset. A de-identified subject ID, COVID-19 status, age in years and sex were almost always included in the sample metadata. The samples were drawn from the first 160 participants of the ongoing ImmuneRACE study and from 1,254 subjects provided by 6 global collaborators. The repertoires were released in a freely available public database meant as a resource for research on the immune response to SARS-CoV-2. HLA class I and class II types, where available, came from metadata supplied by the sample provider rather than from assay-based typing. The material from the prospective study consisted of cDNA or gDNA derived from T cells, B-cell-depleted T cells, or PBMCs. General conclusions and limits of the study: How much clinical and demographic metadata was included differed by source and by participant, and the metadata was provided uncurated.

About this clone itself: It has no known antigen specificity. No qualities accompany the bases; no much larger clone lies one base away.

V is cut by 3 bases and J by 5 bases, and the space between the germline ends is 7 bases. CDR1 is given as SGHRS and CDR2 as YFSETQ, both from the germline V gene. The CDR3 runs 12 amino acids, cysteine and phenylalanine included. CDR3 DNA is the only sequence kept; it has 36 bases, read in frame from the first base. The immunoSEQ Assay, a bias-controlled multiplex PCR, was used to amplify TCRbeta CDR3 regions from genomic DNA. As for the original processing: Nucleated cell counts per sample were estimated from amplification of reference gene primers within the assay. To quantify the absolute abundance of each unique TCRbeta CDR3 rearrangement, sequence reads were collapsed and filtered. For each sample, productive Simpson clonality was calculated as the square root of Simpson's diversity index across productive rearrangements. TCRdb's version of the immuneACCESS table is confined to in-frame rearrangements and falls short of the full clone set. An unresolved V gene accounts for under half of the shortfall where checked; the remainder is of unknown origin. D and trimming were read from the DNA, whereas the V and J calls and clone size are those reported in that table. This sample gives 70,000 to 80,000 clones in total; around 85% of them show up just once. The top ten constitute approximately 19% of the sample.

Whole blood was collected in K2EDTA tubes by collaborating institutions according to the institutions' own protocols. For TCRbeta analysis, collaborator samples were shipped as frozen whole blood, as isolated PBMCs, or as DNA extracted from either sample type. The sequenced sample consisted of peripheral blood. This sequence uses TRBV5-1 and TRBJ2-3; the D region possibly corresponds to TRBD1 (5 bases align). This sequence originates from a man of 80 years or more in a cohort sampled during active COVID-19. For the CDR3, the sequence is CASSSRGDTQYF. In nucleotide form, the sequence is TGCGCCAGCAGCTCTAGGGGAGATACGCAGTATTTT.